This passage covers 32 T cell receptor beta chains from one sample sequenced in a study of CD8+CD57+ T cells in acquired aplastic anemia. Both TCR beta VDJ combination and CDR3 sequence profiling were carried out. Genomic DNA was the template for this profiling. TCRdb ran MiXCR on the reads and lists one entry per CDR3 protein. The data show more than 150,000 distinct CDR3 sequences, with around 47% seen just once and around a tenth held by the top ten. Whoever was chosen for sequencing had shown CD8+CD57+ cell expansion by flow cytometry. Specimen: sorted CD4+, CD8+, or CD8+CD57+ T cells (not recorded which) from PBMCs. These receptors all come from a human donor with aplastic anemia.

This clonotype was observed a few times. The chain employs TRBV30 and TRBJ1-1; D not certain. Germline V gene data show CDR1 as GTSNPN and CDR2 as SVGIG (reference sequence). Trimming stripped 2 bases from V and 5 bases from J, with 12 bases between. CDR3 size: 13 residues. The chain's CDR3 is CAWSLQEGTEAFF. CDR3 bases: TGTGCCTGGAGTTTGCAGGAAGGGACTGAAGCTTTCTTT.

As concerns this clonotype: One end of the junction varies from germline; a read error may be responsible. The chain uses TRBV7-9 and TRBJ2-7, with TRBD2 matching over 11 bases. The CDR3 contains 13 residues. CDR1 and CDR2 from the germline V gene are SEHNR and FQNEAQ (reference sequence). The CDR3 is CASVPSGGYEQYF. The CDR3 DNA is TGCGCCAGCGTACCTAGCGGGGGGTACGAGCAGTACTTC.

This clonotype has a count of ten or more. V usage is TRBV29-1 and J usage is TRBJ2-7, with TRBD2 matching over 12 bases. The CDR3 runs to 16 residues. The V gene end was trimmed by 2 bases and the J gene end by 5 bases; junction bases not matched to a gene: 10. Germline-derived CDR1 and CDR2 are SQVTM and ANQGSEA. This CDR3 is CSVEKRLAGAVDEQYF. In DNA, the CDR3 is TGCAGCGTTGAAAAGCGACTAGCGGGAGCAGTAGACGAGCAGTACTTC.

A few counts support this clonotype. J is TRBJ2-7 and V is TRBV24-1; the D gene is possibly TRBD1 (5 bases). Germline V gene data show CDR1 as KGHDR and CDR2 as SFDVKD. The CDR3 totals 13 residues. V lost 2 bases and J lost 4, with 8 bases in between. The CDR3 DNA sequence: TGTGCCACCAGTGATTCAGACAGTTACGAGCAGTACTTC. It translates to CATSDSDSYEQYF.

This clonotype was seen ten or more times. The V gene is TRBV7-6, the J gene TRBJ2-5, with TRBD1 matching over 10 bases. V shed 5 bases and J 2 bases; nucleotides not matched to a gene: 8. CDR3 length: 16 residues. Germline V gene sequence: CDR1 SGHVS, CDR2 FNYEAQ. This CDR3 is CASSPGWDRGQETQYF. CDR3 coding DNA: TGTGCCAGCAGCCCCGGCTGGGACAGGGGTCAAGAGACCCAGTACTTC.

This clonotype was detected many times. This chain uses TRBV11-2 with TRBJ2-2; 8 nucleotides line up with TRBD2. The germline V gene has CDR1 SGHAT and CDR2 FQNNGV. The J segment lost 2 bases and the V segment lost 2 bases, leaving 10 bases of the junction unmatched. The CDR3 runs to 18 residues. The CDR3 reads CASSLRVSGTLNTGELFF. In DNA form, the CDR3 reads TGTGCCAGCAGCTTACGGGTTAGCGGGACCCTTAACACCGGGGAGCTGTTTTTT.

V gene TRBV11-2 combines with J gene TRBJ1-1; 10 nucleotides match TRBD1. V trimming: 5 bases; J trimming: 4 bases; junction bases outside the gene matches: 13. This CDR3 contains 17 residues. Per the germline V gene, CDR1 is SGHAT and CDR2 is FQNNGV. CDR3 nucleotides: TGTGCCAGCAGCCCCCGGGACAGGGGCCCCTCGAGCACTGAAGCTTTCTTT. Amino acids: CASSPRDRGPSSTEAFF.

This clonotype was observed at least ten times. The rearrangement joins TRBV2 to TRBJ2-7; no definite D call. Trimming cost V 2 bases and J 2 bases, with 10 bases left between them. Germline V lookup: CDR1 SNHLY, CDR2 FYNNEI. The CDR3 sequence is 14 residues long. The chain's CDR3 is CASSEWAETYEQYF. The CDR3 DNA follows: TGTGCCAGCAGTGAATGGGCCGAAACCTACGAGCAGTACTTC.

This clonotype occurred many times. The V gene is TRBV7-3, the J gene TRBJ2-1, with D perhaps matching TRBD2 (6 bases). CDR1 SGHTA and CDR2 FQGTGA come from the germline V gene. Trimming pared 0 bases from V and 9 bases from J, leaving 9 bases between. The CDR3 is 13 residues long. The CDR3 nucleotides are TGTGCCAGCAGCTTAACTGGGCGGGGTGAGCAGTTCTTC. Translating it yields CASSLTGRGEQFF. Based on the CDR3 plus reference TRBV7-3 and TRBJ2-1, the full variable domain is GAGVSQTPSNKVTEKGKYVELRCDPISGHTALYWYRQSLGQGPEFLIYFQGTGAADDSGLPNDRFFAVRPEGSVSTLKIQRTERGDSAVYLCASSLTGRGEQFFGPGTRLTVL.

The chain employs TRBV6-5 and TRBJ1-6; D is unresolved. This CDR3 region has 16 residues. Trimming left V 2 bases short and J 0 bases short, with 8 bases between. Germline assignment: CDR1 MNHEY and CDR2 SVGAGI. CDR3 sequence: CASSYTAASYNSPLHF. The CDR3 DNA is TGTGCCAGCAGTTACACGGCAGCCTCCTATAATTCACCCCTCCACTTT.

V and J are TRBV7-3 and TRBJ2-5; D unclear. Germline lookup yields CDR1 SGHTA and CDR2 FQGTGA. This CDR3 region has 13 residues. The ends were cut back, 4 bases at V and 5 bases at J, with 11 bases in the middle. The CDR3 nucleotides are TGTGCCAGCAGCTCGGTCGTTGACGAGACCCAGTACTTC. Protein: CASSSVVDETQYF.

The J gene is TRBJ1-4, the V gene TRBV2; D remains ambiguous. Germline CDR1 SNHLY, CDR2 FYNNEI. CDR3 size: 10 residues. The V gene lost 6 bases and the J gene lost 13 bases, with 9 bases spanning the gap. CDR3: CASRDLRLFF. CDR3 coding DNA: TGTGCCAGCAGGGACCTCCGACTGTTTTTT.

Note on this clonotype: The junction shows a germline mismatch at one end, possibly a read error. The chain joins TRBV29-1 to TRBJ1-1; D is uncertain. CDR1 and CDR2 from the germline V gene are SQVTM and ANQGSEA. CDR3 length: 13 residues. The CDR3 is CSVRRAINTEALF. The DNA for the CDR3 is TGCAGCGTCCGAAGGGCCATCAACACTGAAGCTCTCTTT.

This clonotype was seen at least ten times. The chain combines TRBV6-1 with TRBJ1-3, with D tentatively TRBD1 (5 bases). The CDR3 is 15 residues long. From germline, CDR1 is MNHNS and CDR2 SASEGT. The V and J ends lost 10 bases and 0 bases respectively, with 16 bases between them. CDR3 in amino acids: CATYSPGYSGNTIYF. CDR3 bases: TGTGCCACCTACAGTCCAGGGTACTCTGGAAACACCATATATTTT.

The CDR3: CAISETGIEQYF. CDR3 coding DNA: TGTGCCATCAGTGAGACAGGGATCGAGCAGTACTTC. The chain combines TRBV10-3 with TRBJ2-7, with D possibly being TRBD1 (6 bases). The CDR3 loop spans 12 amino acids. V was trimmed by 2 bases and J by 6 bases, leaving 8 bases between them. CDR1 and CDR2 (germline): ENHRY, SYGVKD.

This clonotype was observed at least ten times. The chain links TRBV20-1 to TRBJ2-1; tentatively, D is TRBD2 (6 bases). CDR3 size: 15 residues. Trimming removed 5 bases at V and 2 bases at J, with 16 bases between. Per the germline V gene, CDR1 is DFQATT and CDR2 is SNEGSKA (reference sequence). The CDR3 loop reads CSALPLDYAYNEQFF. CDR3 DNA sequence: TGCAGTGCTCTCCCCCTGGACTACGCCTACAATGAGCAGTTCTTC.

The chain combines TRBV19 with TRBJ2-2; the match to TRBD1 covers 8 bases. The CDR3 runs 15 residues. The V gene end was trimmed by 9 bases and the J gene end by 2 bases; junction bases not matched to a gene: 8. Per germline, CDR1 LNHDA and CDR2 SQIVND (reference sequence). CDR3: CARNMDRVNTGELFF. The CDR3, as DNA: TGTGCCAGAAACATGGACAGGGTAAACACCGGGGAGCTGTTTTTT.

This clonotype was counted only a few times. The chain joins TRBV19 to TRBJ1-1, with a weak D call TRBD1 (6 bases). With 5 bases removed from V and 5 bases from J, the gap between germline ends came to 12 bases. CDR1 is LNHDA and CDR2 is SQIVND in the germline V gene (reference sequence). The CDR3 spans 13 residues. The DNA of the CDR3 is TGTGCCAGTAGTGCCACAGGGTGGACTGAAGCTTTCTTT. This gives the protein CASSATGWTEAFF.

This clonotype was seen at least ten times. The V gene is TRBV20-1, the J gene TRBJ1-5; D might be TRBD1 (6 bases). The V end lost 7 bases, the J end lost 7 bases, and 14 bases lay between the germline ends. Germline CDR1 is DFQATT and CDR2 is SNEGSKA (reference sequence). The CDR3 covers 12 residues. The CDR3 coding sequence is TGCAGTGGGACACAGGGTCAACAGCCCCAGCATTTT. Translation: CSGTQGQQPQHF.

This clonotype was found a few times. The V call is TRBV3-1, the J call TRBJ2-1; the D gene is possibly TRBD2 (5 bases). The CDR3 is 17 residues long. Looked up from germline, CDR1 is LGHDT and CDR2 is YNNKEL (reference sequence). V lost 0 bases and J 0 bases, leaving 12 bases between the germline ends. CDR3 residues: CASSQDPRGLSYNEQFF. CDR3 coding DNA: TGTGCCAGCAGCCAAGATCCCCGCGGGCTCTCCTACAATGAGCAGTTCTTC.

This clonotype appeared many times. The chain recombines TRBV24-1 with TRBJ2-2; the match to TRBD1 covers 8 bases. The CDR3 consists of 11 residues. The trim removed 12 bases at V and 9 bases at J, leaving 5 bases unmatched. Per the germline V gene, CDR1 is KGHDR and CDR2 is SFDVKD. The CDR3: CAASRGRELFF. The CDR3 region has the DNA TGTGCCGCGAGCAGGGGGCGGGAGCTGTTTTTT.

A remark on this clonotype: In this CDR3 the conserved last residue, phenylalanine or tryptophan, is missing, so a read error is likely. The chain couples TRBV19 to TRBJ1-4, with D possibly TRBD1 on 5 matching bases. CDR1 is LNHDA and CDR2 is SQIVND in the germline V gene (reference sequence). V was pared by 7 bases and J by 0 bases, with 15 bases between. This CDR3 is 16 amino acids long. The CDR3 nucleotides are TGTGCCAGTAACCAGTCGGGGACTGCAACTAATGAAAAACTGTTTTTA. Amino acids: CASNQSGTATNEKLFL.

In this sample, this clonotype turned up a few times. The chain carries TRBV19 and TRBJ2-1, with D unclear. Trimming stripped 9 bases from V and 7 bases from J, with 16 bases between. The germline V gene has CDR1 LNHDA and CDR2 SQIVND (reference sequence). The CDR3 is 13 amino acids. CDR3 region: CASSPTVGNEQFF. DNA of the CDR3: TGTGCCAGCAGTCCCACTGTGGGAAATGAGCAGTTCTTC.

With respect to this clonotype: At one of its ends the junction is not consistent with the germline gene, which may arise from a read error. The chain recombines TRBV10-2 with TRBJ1-2; unclear D gene. The length of the CDR3 is 13 residues. The germline gives CDR1 WSHSY, CDR2 SAAADI. The CDR3: CASRGRTNSGCTF. The CDR3 DNA is TGCGCCAGCAGAGGTCGCACAAATTCGGGCTGCACCTTC.

This clonotype was recorded at least ten times. The chain combines TRBV20-1 with TRBJ1-2; TRBD1 is a possible D gene (5 bases). The V and J ends lost 5 bases and 7 bases respectively, with 20 bases between them. This CDR3 spans 14 amino acids. The germline V gene encodes CDR1 DFQATT and CDR2 SNEGSKA (reference sequence). The CDR3 is CSAGAGSTRPGYTF. The DNA of the CDR3 is TGCAGTGCTGGGGCGGGCTCTACACGGCCTGGCTACACCTTC.

J is TRBJ1-1 and V is TRBV24-1; D possibly corresponds to TRBD1 (6 bases). Germline V gene lookup returns CDR1 KGHDR and CDR2 SFDVKD. V was clipped by 1 base and J by 7 bases, with 9 bases between them. The CDR3 sequence is 13 residues long. CDR3 sequence (DNA): TGTGCCACCAGTGATTTTAGGGGGAATGAAGCTTTCTTT. It encodes CATSDFRGNEAFF.

This clonotype turned up a few times. The chain joins TRBV7-6 to TRBJ1-2; D gene uncertain. With 5 bases removed from V and 6 bases from J, the gap between germline ends came to 13 bases. CDR1 is SGHVS, CDR2 FNYEAQ, per germline. This CDR3 spans 13 amino acids. DNA for the CDR3: TGTGCCAGCAGCCCGTCCGGGAATCATGGCTACACCTTC. Translating gives CASSPSGNHGYTF.

This clonotype was seen repeatedly, ten times or more. The V gene is TRBV5-6, the J gene TRBJ2-5; D gene uncertain. The V gene's germline CDR1 is SGHDT and CDR2 YYEEEE. Trimming left V 0 bases short and J 4 bases short, with 10 bases between. This CDR3 is built from 14 residues. Here the CDR3 reads CASSLGPKRETQYF. CDR3 nucleotide sequence: TGTGCCAGCAGCTTGGGACCTAAGAGAGAGACCCAGTACTTC.

Worth noting for this clonotype: Mismatch with germline at one junction end may stem from a read error. The V gene is TRBV20-1, the J gene TRBJ1-2; D ambiguous. There are 13 residues in the CDR3. Germline V lookup: CDR1 DFQATT, CDR2 SNEGSKA (reference sequence). The CDR3 DNA is TGCAGTGTTAGCACGGAAGTAAACTATGGGTACACCTTC. Translation gives CSVSTEVNYGYTF.

The chain is built from TRBV29-1 and TRBJ2-3; 10 positions agree with TRBD2. Germline lookup yields CDR1 SQVTM and CDR2 ANQGSEA. This CDR3 region has 15 residues. J gave up 6 bases and V 4 bases, and 10 bases lay outside the gene matches. Here the CDR3 DNA reads TGCAGCGTTGTAGTAGCGGGGGGCCGTCTGGATACGCAGTATTTT. It yields the protein CSVVVAGGRLDTQYF.

The chain carries TRBV24-1 and TRBJ2-7, with 9 positions matching TRBD1. The V segment lost 2 bases and the J segment 6 bases; nucleotides outside the gene matches: 4. Per germline, CDR1 KGHDR and CDR2 SFDVKD. The CDR3 loop spans 14 amino acids. CDR3 DNA: TGTGCCACCAGTGATTCGGGACAGGGCTCCGAGCAGTACTTC. It specifies CATSDSGQGSEQYF.

In this sample, this clonotype turned up many times. The chain recombines TRBV5-1 with TRBJ2-6, with D uncertain. CDR3 length: 16 residues. V was trimmed by 2 bases and J by 4 bases, leaving 13 bases between them. Germline loops: CDR1 SGHRS, CDR2 YFSETQ. CDR3 DNA: TGCGCCAGCAGCTTAGGGCAGTGGAACGGGGCCAACGTCCTGACTTTC. The encoded protein is CASSLGQWNGANVLTF. The full variable domain, completed using reference TRBV5-1 and TRBJ2-6, is KAGVTQTPRYLIKTRGQQVTLSCSPISGHRSVSWYQQTPGQGLQFLFEYFSETQRNKGNFPGRFSGRQFSNSRSEMNVSTLELGDSALYLCASSLGQWNGANVLTFGAGSRLTVL.